The sequence of this T cell receptor (beta chain) was determined in a study of T cells in Graves' hyperthyroidism and ophthalmopathy. This clonotype was observed many times. Researchers took RNA transcripts and amplified the TCR beta CDR3 regions from them. Researchers ran a first-round RT-PCR on the TCR CDR3 using the HTBI primer set. One entry per CDR3 protein, called by TCRdb with MiXCR from the multiplex PCR reads. The sample yields 500,000 to 550,000 distinct CDR3 sequences, under 25% seen once. The CDR3 runs 13 residues. The V and J ends lost 8 bases and 0 bases respectively, with 10 bases between them. In germline, CDR1 is KGHSH, CDR2 LQKENI.

Sequenced sample: blood. This clonotype was obtained from a man aged 18 to 30 with Graves' hyperthyroidism. V and J are TRBV18 and TRBJ2-5; possible D gene TRBD2, 5 bases. The CDR3 reads CASSPGNQETQYF. The DNA for the CDR3 is TGTGCCAGCAGTCCGGGGAACCAAGAGACCCAGTACTTC. The full variable domain, rest sourced from reference TRBV18 and TRBJ2-5, is NAGVMQNPRHLVRRRGQEARLRCSPMKGHSHVYWYRQLPEEGLKFMVYLQKENIIDESGMPKERFSAEFPKEGPSILRIQQVVRGDSAAYFCASSPGNQETQYFGPGTRLLVL.